This T cell receptor beta chain was sequenced in a study of T cells in Graves' hyperthyroidism and ophthalmopathy. The TCR beta CDR3 regions underwent amplification using RNA transcripts as the source. An initial round of RT-PCR targeting the TCR CDR3 relied on the HTBI primer set. MiXCR, applied by TCRdb to the multiplex PCR reads, yields one record per CDR3 protein. Among some 800,000 distinct CDR3 sequences, about 38% were seen once, and the ten largest hold approximately 8.7%. Uncontrolled infection, other autoimmune disease, pregnancy or lactation barred patients from enrollment. Fresh peripheral blood, around 9.2 ml of it, supplied the PBMCs. This CDR3 spans 15 amino acids. Between the trimmed V and J ends, which lost 8 bases and 1 base, there was a span of 17 bases. Germline loops: CDR1 SEHNR, CDR2 FQNEAQ (reference sequence). Study-level findings and limits: Appearing also in blood were most of the thyroid clonotypes expanded above 0.001. The model predicted ophthalmopathy a median around six months before onset.

This clonotype occurred a few times. Its antigen is not identified. This receptor was obtained from a young man with Graves' hyperthyroidism. The J gene is TRBJ1-1, the V gene TRBV7-9, with D possibly matching TRBD1 (5 bases). Sequencing used blood. The CDR3 is CASPELAGPNTEAFF. The DNA of the CDR3 is TGTGCCAGCCCGGAGCTAGCAGGGCCGAACACTGAAGCTTTCTTT.